This passage covers 16 T cell receptor beta chains from one sample sequenced in a study of neurological immune-mediated disorders. TCRdb reprocessed the 5' RACE reads with MiXCR, giving one entry per CDR3 protein. The sample has 55,000 to 80,000 distinct CDR3 sequences; around 5.2% are singletons. The sequencing input was PBMCs. The source is a woman aged 45-65 years with multiple sclerosis.

This clonotype showed up just a few times. This chain uses TRBV7-9 with TRBJ2-2; possibly TRBD1 for D (6 bases). This CDR3 has 15 amino acids. Germline V CDR1 and CDR2: SEHNR, FQNEAQ (reference sequence). V was clipped by 5 bases and J by 4 bases, with 14 bases between them. As DNA, the CDR3 is TGTGCCAGCAGCCAGACGCAGGGGAGCACCGGGGAGCTGTTTTTT. Translation gives CASSQTQGSTGELFF.

This clonotype has at least ten counts. V is TRBV13 and J is TRBJ1-2, with D perhaps matching TRBD1 (5 bases). The CDR3 has 14 residues. From germline, CDR1 is PRHDT and CDR2 FYEKMQ (reference sequence). V was shortened by 3 bases and J by 3 bases, with 11 bases between the two germline ends. The DNA for the CDR3 is TGTGCCAGCAGCTTCGGAGGGGAGGACTATGGCTACACCTTC. Translating it yields CASSFGGEDYGYTF.

In its sample, this clonotype is medium-sized. This chain uses TRBV11-2 with TRBJ1-2; TRBD1 is a possible D gene (5 bases). The length of the CDR3 is 16 residues. Germline lookup yields CDR1 SGHAT and CDR2 FQNNGV. V was cut by 1 base and J by 8 bases, with 20 bases left in between. The CDR3 spells CASSLAGGALARGYTF. Here the CDR3 DNA reads TGTGCCAGCAGCTTAGCCGGTGGGGCCCTAGCCCGCGGCTACACCTTC.

The chain links TRBV4-2 to TRBJ1-1; maybe TRBD1 (5 bases). The V gene lost 3 bases and the J gene lost 1 base, with 15 bases spanning the gap. Germline-derived CDR1 and CDR2 are LGHNA and YNFKEQ. The CDR3 runs 16 residues. As DNA, the CDR3 is TGTGCCAGCAGCCATGATGTTGAAACAGGGAACACTGAAGCTTTCTTT. Translated, it gives CASSHDVETGNTEAFF.

This clonotype appeared many times. CDR3 amino acids: CAISESVSGNTIYF. In DNA, the CDR3 is TGTGCCATCAGTGAGTCAGTCTCTGGAAACACCATATATTTT. The V call is TRBV10-3, the J call TRBJ1-3; D gene uncertain. Germline V lookup: CDR1 ENHRY, CDR2 SYGVKD. This CDR3 contains 14 residues. The V gene lost 0 bases and the J gene lost 0 bases, with 3 bases spanning the gap.

This clonotype has ten or more counts. V gene TRBV2 combines with J gene TRBJ2-1, with D tentatively TRBD1 (6 bases). Germline V gene lookup returns CDR1 SNHLY and CDR2 FYNNEI. The CDR3 has 13 residues. V lost 6 bases, J lost 7 bases, and 13 bases lay in between. The CDR3 coding sequence is TGTGCCAGCAGCCCAAACAGGGAAAATGAGCAGTTCTTC. This gives the protein CASSPNRENEQFF. The complete variable domain, with remaining parts taken from reference TRBV2 and TRBJ2-1, reads EPEVTQTPSHQVTQMGQEVILRCVPISNHLYFYWYRQILGQKVEFLVSFYNNEISEKSEIFDDQFSVERPDGSNFTLKIRSTKLEDSAMYFCASSPNRENEQFFGPGTRLTVL.

Ten or more counts support this clonotype. The CDR3 nucleotides are TGTGCCAGCAGCCAAGACCTTTATCGGGCTAATGAAAAACTGTTTTTT. Encoded protein: CASSQDLYRANEKLFF. V gene TRBV3-1 combines with J gene TRBJ1-4; D unclear. The CDR3 is made up of 16 amino acids. Germline V CDR1 and CDR2: LGHDT, YNNKEL (reference sequence). V lost 0 bases to trimming and J lost 3 bases, with 11 bases between them.

This clonotype appeared many times. The chain couples TRBV11-2 to TRBJ2-3; TRBD1 agrees at 7 bases. This CDR3 region has 13 residues. Germline V CDR1 and CDR2: SGHAT, FQNNGV. Trimming cost V 5 bases and J 5 bases; bases outside gene matches: 4. The CDR3 protein is CASSTNRGDTQYF. The CDR3 DNA is TGTGCCAGCAGCACAAACAGGGGAGATACGCAGTATTTT.

This clonotype showed up many times. A junction end diverges from the germline sequence, so it may reflect a read error. This chain connects TRBV10-3 to TRBJ2-1; D is unclear. Germline CDR1 ENHRY, CDR2 SYGVKD. The CDR3 covers 12 residues. The CDR3 sequence is CAISESSNEQFF. CDR3 DNA sequence: TGTGCCATCAGTGAGTCCTCCAATGAGCAGTTCTTC.

This clonotype occurred many times. This sequence joins TRBV12-3 or TRBV12-4 and TRBJ1-2, with a weak D call TRBD1 (5 bases). The CDR3 loop spans 14 amino acids. Trimming cost V 5 bases and J 6 bases, with 16 bases left between them. CDR3 protein: CASSTDAQAHGYTF. Written as DNA, the CDR3 is TGTGCCAGCAGTACCGACGCACAGGCCCATGGCTACACCTTC.

At least ten counts were recorded for this clonotype. This chain links TRBV29-1 with TRBJ2-7; the match to TRBD1 covers 7 bases. The CDR3 is 13 amino acids. V lost 5 bases, J lost 4 bases, and 8 bases stayed unmatched. The germline CDR1 and CDR2 sequences are SQVTM and ANQGSEA. The CDR3 region has the DNA TGCAGCGTTACCGGGACAGTAGAATACGAGCAGTACTTC. Encoded protein: CSVTGTVEYEQYF.

This clonotype was found many times. This sequence joins TRBV6-1 and TRBJ2-7; no firm D call. V lost 5 bases to trimming and J lost 0 bases, with 8 bases between them. The CDR3 runs to 13 residues. Per the germline V gene, CDR1 is MNHNS and CDR2 is SASEGT. CDR3 nucleotides: TGTGCCAGCAGTCTCGGCGACTCCTACGAGCAGTACTTC. This encodes CASSLGDSYEQYF.

This clonotype was detected ten times or more. V gene TRBV20-1 combines with J gene TRBJ2-5; D is ambiguous. Trimming took 0 bases from V and 0 from J, leaving 5 bases between them. CDR3 size: 13 residues. Germline-derived CDR1 and CDR2 are DFQATT and SNEGSKA (reference sequence). DNA of the CDR3: TGCAGTGCTAGAGAATCTCACCAAGAGACCCAGTACTTC. It translates to CSARESHQETQYF.

This clonotype was counted at least ten times. V and J are TRBV2 and TRBJ1-1, with D perhaps matching TRBD1 (5 bases). The CDR3 totals 15 residues. Trimming stripped 5 bases from V and 0 bases from J, with 13 bases between. From germline, CDR1 is SNHLY and CDR2 FYNNEI. The chain's CDR3 is CASSQAGNLNTEAFF. CDR3 sequence (DNA): TGTGCCAGCAGTCAGGCAGGGAACTTGAACACTGAAGCTTTCTTT.

This chain connects TRBV7-2 to TRBJ2-4, with TRBD2 matching 13 bases. J lost 1 base, V lost 5 bases, and 11 bases had no gene match. CDR1 is SGHTA, CDR2 FQGNSA, per germline. The CDR3 contains 19 residues. The CDR3 DNA reads as TGTGCCAGCAGCCGCGTTGGACTAGCGGGGGACGGGGCCAAAAACATTCAGTACTTC. Translation: CASSRVGLAGDGAKNIQYF. Using reference TRBV7-2 and TRBJ2-4 for the parts outside the CDR3, the full variable domain is GAGVSQSPSNKVTEKGKDVELRCDPISGHTALYWYRQSLGQGLEFLIYFQGNSAPDKSGLPSDRFSAERTGGSVSTLTIQRTQQEDSAVYLCASSRVGLAGDGAKNIQYFGAGTRLSVL.

This clonotype was seen ten or more times. The chain is built from TRBV5-1 and TRBJ2-1, with 8 bases that match TRBD2. This CDR3 is 14 amino acids long. J was trimmed by 7 bases and V by 0 bases; bases with no gene match: 3. Germline lookup yields CDR1 SGHRS and CDR2 YFSETQ. The CDR3 sequence: CASSLAERGNEQFF. CDR3 coding DNA: TGCGCCAGCAGCTTGGCAGAGCGGGGGAATGAGCAGTTCTTC.